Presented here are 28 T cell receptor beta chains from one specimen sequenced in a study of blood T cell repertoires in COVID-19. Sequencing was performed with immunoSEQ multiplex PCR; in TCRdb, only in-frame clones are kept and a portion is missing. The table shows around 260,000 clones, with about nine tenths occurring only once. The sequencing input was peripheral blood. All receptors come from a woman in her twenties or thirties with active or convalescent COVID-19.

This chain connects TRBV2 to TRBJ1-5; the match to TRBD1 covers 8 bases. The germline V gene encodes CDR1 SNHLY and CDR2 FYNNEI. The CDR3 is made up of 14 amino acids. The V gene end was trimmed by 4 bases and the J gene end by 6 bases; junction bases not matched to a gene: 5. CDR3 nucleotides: TGTGCCAGCAGTGGGAGACAGGGGAGTCAGCCCCAGCATTTT. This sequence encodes CASSGRQGSQPQHF.

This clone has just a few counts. Written as DNA, the CDR3 is TGTGCCAGCTCACCACCGGTTGGCAGGGATTTTTATGGCTACACCTTC. Translation: CASSPPVGRDFYGYTF. V is TRBV18 and J is TRBJ1-2, with a tentative D call TRBD1 (5 bases). V dropped 0 bases and J dropped 5 bases, with 16 bases sitting between them. Per germline, CDR1 KGHSH and CDR2 LQKENI. This CDR3 region has 16 residues.

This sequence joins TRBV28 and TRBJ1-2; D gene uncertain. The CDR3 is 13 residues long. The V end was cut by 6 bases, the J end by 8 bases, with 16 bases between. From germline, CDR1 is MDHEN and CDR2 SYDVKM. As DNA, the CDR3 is TGTGCCAGCAGCCCTGACATGGCAAAAGGCTACACCTTC. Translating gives CASSPDMAKGYTF.

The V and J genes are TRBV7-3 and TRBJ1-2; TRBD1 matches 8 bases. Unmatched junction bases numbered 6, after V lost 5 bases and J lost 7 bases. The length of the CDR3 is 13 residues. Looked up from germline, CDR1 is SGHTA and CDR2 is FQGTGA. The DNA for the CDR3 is TGTGCCAGCAGCCGAGGACAGGGAGGTGGCTACACCTTC. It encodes CASSRGQGGGYTF.

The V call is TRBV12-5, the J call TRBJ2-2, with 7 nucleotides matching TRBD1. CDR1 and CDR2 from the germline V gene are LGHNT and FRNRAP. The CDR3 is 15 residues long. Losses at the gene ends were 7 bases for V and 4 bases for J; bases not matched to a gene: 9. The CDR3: CASVLSRTGTGELFF. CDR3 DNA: TGTGCTAGTGTTCTCTCGAGGACAGGCACCGGGGAGCTGTTTTTT.

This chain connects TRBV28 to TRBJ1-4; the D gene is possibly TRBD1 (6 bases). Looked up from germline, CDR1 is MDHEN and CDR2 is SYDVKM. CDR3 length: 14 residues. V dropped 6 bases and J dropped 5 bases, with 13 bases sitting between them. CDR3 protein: CASRSGQINEKLFF. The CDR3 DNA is TGTGCCAGCAGGTCCGGACAGATAAATGAAAAACTGTTTTTT.

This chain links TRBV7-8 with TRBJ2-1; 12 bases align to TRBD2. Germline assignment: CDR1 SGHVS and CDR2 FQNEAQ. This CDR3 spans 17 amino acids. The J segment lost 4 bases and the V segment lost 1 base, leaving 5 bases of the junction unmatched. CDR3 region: CASSLGLLAGGYNEQFF. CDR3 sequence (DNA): TGTGCCAGCAGCTTAGGCCTACTAGCGGGGGGTTACAATGAGCAGTTCTTC.

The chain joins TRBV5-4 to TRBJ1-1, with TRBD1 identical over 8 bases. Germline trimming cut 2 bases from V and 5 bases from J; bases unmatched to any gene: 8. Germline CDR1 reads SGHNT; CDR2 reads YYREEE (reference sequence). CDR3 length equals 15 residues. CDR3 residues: CASSFLDRAKTEAFF. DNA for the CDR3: TGTGCCAGCAGCTTCCTGGACAGGGCTAAGACTGAAGCTTTCTTT.

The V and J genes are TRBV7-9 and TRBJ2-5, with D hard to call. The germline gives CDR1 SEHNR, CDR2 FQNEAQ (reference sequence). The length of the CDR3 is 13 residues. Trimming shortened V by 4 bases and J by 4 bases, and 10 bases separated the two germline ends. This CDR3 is CASSSRSAETQYF. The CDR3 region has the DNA TGTGCCAGCAGCTCTAGATCAGCAGAGACCCAGTACTTC. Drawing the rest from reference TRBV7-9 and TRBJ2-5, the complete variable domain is DTGVSQNPRHKITKRGQNVTFRCDPISEHNRLYWYRQTLGQGPEFLTYFQNEAQLEKSRLLSDRFSAERPKGSFSTLEIQRTEQGDSAMYLCASSSRSAETQYFGPGTRLLVL.

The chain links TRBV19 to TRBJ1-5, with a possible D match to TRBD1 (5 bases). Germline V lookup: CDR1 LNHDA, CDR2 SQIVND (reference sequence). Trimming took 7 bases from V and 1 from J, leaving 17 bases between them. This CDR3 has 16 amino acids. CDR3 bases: TGTGCCAGTACCCCGCAGGAGGGGTTGAGCAATCAGCCCCAGCATTTT. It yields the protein CASTPQEGLSNQPQHF.

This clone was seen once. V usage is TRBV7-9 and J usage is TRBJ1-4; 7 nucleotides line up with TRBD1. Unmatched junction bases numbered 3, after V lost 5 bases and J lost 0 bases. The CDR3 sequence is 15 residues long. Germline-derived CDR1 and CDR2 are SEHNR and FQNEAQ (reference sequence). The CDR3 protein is CASSIGQATNEKLFF. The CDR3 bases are TGTGCCAGCAGCATCGGACAGGCAACTAATGAAAAACTGTTTTTT. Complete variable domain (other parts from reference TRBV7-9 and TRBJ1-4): DTGVSQNPRHKITKRGQNVTFRCDPISEHNRLYWYRQTLGQGPEFLTYFQNEAQLEKSRLLSDRFSAERPKGSFSTLEIQRTEQGDSAMYLCASSIGQATNEKLFFGSGTQLSVL.

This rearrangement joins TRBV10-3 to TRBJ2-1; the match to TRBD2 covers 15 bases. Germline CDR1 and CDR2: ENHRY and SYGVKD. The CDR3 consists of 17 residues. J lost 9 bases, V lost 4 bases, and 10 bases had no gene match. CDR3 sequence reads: CAISAWTSGGAVGEQFF. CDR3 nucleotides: TGTGCCATCAGTGCCTGGACTAGCGGGGGGGCCGTGGGTGAGCAGTTCTTC.

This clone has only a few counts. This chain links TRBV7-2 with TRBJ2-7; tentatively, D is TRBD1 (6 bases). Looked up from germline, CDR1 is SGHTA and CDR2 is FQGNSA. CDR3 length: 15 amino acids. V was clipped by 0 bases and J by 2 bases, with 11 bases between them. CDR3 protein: CASSLAWQGTYEQYF. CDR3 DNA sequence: TGTGCCAGCAGCTTAGCGTGGCAGGGGACCTACGAGCAGTACTTC. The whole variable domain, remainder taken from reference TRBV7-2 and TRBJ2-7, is GAGVSQSPSNKVTEKGKDVELRCDPISGHTALYWYRQSLGQGLEFLIYFQGNSAPDKSGLPSDRFSAERTGGSVSTLTIQRTQQEDSAVYLCASSLAWQGTYEQYFGPGTRLTVT.

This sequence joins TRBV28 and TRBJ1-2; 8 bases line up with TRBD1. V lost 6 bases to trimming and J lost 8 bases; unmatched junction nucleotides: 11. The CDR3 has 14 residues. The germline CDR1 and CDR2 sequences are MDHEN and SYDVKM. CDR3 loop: CASRWGTGFYGYTF. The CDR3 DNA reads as TGTGCCAGCAGATGGGGGACAGGTTTTTACGGCTACACCTTC.

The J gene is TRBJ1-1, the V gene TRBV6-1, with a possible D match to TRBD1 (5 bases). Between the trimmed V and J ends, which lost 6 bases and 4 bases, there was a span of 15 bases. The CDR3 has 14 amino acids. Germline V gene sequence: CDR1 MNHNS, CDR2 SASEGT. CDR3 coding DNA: TGTGCCAGCAGGACCTCAGGGCAGGCCACTGAAGCTTTCTTT. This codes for CASRTSGQATEAFF.

The CDR3 bases are TGTGCCAGCAGTTACCAGGAACGCTACACCTTC. This sequence encodes CASSYQERYTF. J is TRBJ1-2 and V is TRBV6-5; no firm D call. V lost 2 bases to trimming and J lost 9 bases, with 7 bases between them. The germline gives CDR1 MNHEY, CDR2 SVGAGI. The CDR3 extends over 11 amino acids.

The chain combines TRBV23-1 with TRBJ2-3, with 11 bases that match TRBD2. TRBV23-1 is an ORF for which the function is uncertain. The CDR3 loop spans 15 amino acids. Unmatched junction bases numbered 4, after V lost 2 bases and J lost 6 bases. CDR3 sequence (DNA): TGCGCCAGCAGTCAACCGGGACTAGCGGCCGATACGCAGTATTTT. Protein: CASSQPGLAADTQYF.

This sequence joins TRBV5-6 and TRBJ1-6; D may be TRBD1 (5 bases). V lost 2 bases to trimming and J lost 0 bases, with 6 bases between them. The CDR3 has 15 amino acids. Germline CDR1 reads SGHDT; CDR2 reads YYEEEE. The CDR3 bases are TGTGCCAGCAGCTTCAGGGCCTCCTATAATTCACCCCTCCACTTT. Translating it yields CASSFRASYNSPLHF. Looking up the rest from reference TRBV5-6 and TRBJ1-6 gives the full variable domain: DAGVTQSPTHLIKTRGQQVTLRCSPKSGHDTVSWYQQALGQGPQFIFQYYEEEERQRGNFPDRFSGHQFPNYSSELNVNALLLGDSALYLCASSFRASYNSPLHFGNGTRLTVT.

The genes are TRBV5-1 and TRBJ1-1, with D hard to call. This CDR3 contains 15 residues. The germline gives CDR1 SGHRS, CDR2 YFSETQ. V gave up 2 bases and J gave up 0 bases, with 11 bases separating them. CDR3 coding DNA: TGCGCCAGCAGCTTAGGTGGGCAGATGAACACTGAAGCTTTCTTT. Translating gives CASSLGGQMNTEAFF.

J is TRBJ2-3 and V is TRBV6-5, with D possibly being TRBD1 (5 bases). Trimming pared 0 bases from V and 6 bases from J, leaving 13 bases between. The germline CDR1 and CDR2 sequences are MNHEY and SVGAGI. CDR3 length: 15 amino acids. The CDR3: CASSYSAGSTDTQYF. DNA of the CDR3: TGTGCCAGCAGTTACTCCGCAGGGTCCACGGATACGCAGTATTTT.

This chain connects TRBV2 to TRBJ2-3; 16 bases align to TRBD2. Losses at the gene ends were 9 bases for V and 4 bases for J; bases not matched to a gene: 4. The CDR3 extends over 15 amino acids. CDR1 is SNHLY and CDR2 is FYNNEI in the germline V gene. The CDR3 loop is CARSGLAGGPDTQYF. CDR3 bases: TGTGCCAGATCGGGACTAGCGGGGGGGCCAGATACGCAGTATTTT. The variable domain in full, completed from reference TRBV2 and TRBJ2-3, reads EPEVTQTPSHQVTQMGQEVILRCVPISNHLYFYWYRQILGQKVEFLVSFYNNEISEKSEIFDDQFSVERPDGSNFTLKIRSTKLEDSAMYFCARSGLAGGPDTQYFGPGTRLTVL.

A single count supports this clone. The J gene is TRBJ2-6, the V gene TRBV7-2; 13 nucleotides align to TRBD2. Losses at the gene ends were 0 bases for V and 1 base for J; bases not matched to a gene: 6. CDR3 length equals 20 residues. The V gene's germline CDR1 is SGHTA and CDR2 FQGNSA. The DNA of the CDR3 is TGTGCCAGCAGCTTAGCAAGACTAGCGGGGGGTCAATCTGGGGCCAACGTCCTGACTTTC. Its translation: CASSLARLAGGQSGANVLTF.

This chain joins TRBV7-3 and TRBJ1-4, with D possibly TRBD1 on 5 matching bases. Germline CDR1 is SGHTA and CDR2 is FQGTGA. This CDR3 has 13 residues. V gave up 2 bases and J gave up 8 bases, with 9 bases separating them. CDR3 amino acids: CASSLGGNEKLFF. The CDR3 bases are TGTGCCAGCAGCTTAGGGGGGAACGAAAAACTGTTTTTT.

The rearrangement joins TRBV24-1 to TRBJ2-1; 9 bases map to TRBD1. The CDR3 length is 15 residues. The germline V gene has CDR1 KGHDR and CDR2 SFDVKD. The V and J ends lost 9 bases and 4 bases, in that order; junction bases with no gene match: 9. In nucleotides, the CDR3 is TGTGCCACCGAGAGAGGACAGGGGATATACAATGAGCAGTTCTTC. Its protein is CATERGQGIYNEQFF.

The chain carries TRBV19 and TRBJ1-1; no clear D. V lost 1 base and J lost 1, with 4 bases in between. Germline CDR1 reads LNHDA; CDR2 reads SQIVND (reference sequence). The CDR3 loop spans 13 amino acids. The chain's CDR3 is CASSIGRNTEAFF. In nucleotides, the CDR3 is TGTGCCAGTAGTATAGGTCGGAACACTGAAGCTTTCTTT.

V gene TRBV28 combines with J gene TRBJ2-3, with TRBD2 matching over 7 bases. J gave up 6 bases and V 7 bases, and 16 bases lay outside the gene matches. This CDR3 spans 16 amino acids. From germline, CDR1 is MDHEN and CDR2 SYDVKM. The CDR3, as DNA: TGTGCCAGCACCCTGGAAGTGGGGGGGTACATGGATACGCAGTATTTT. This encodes CASTLEVGGYMDTQYF.

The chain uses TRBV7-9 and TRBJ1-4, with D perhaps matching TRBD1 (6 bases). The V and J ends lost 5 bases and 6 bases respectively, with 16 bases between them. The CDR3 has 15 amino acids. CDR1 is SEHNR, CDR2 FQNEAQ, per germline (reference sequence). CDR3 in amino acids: CASSRKDRSYEKLFF. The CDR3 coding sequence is TGTGCCAGCAGCCGAAAAGACAGGAGCTATGAAAAACTGTTTTTT. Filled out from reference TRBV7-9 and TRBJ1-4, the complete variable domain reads DTGVSQNPRHKITKRGQNVTFRCDPISEHNRLYWYRQTLGQGPEFLTYFQNEAQLEKSRLLSDRFSAERPKGSFSTLEIQRTEQGDSAMYLCASSRKDRSYEKLFFGSGTQLSVL.

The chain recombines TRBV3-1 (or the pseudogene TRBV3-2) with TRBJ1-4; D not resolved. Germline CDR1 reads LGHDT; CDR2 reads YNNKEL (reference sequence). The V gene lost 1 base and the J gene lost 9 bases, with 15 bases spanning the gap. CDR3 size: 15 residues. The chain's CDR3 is CASSQGPLGAQKLFF. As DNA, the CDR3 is TGTGCCAGCAGCCAAGGTCCCTTGGGAGCACAAAAACTGTTTTTT.